The 31 T cell receptor beta chains below come from one sample, sequenced in a study of tumor-infiltrating lymphocytes in primary liver carcinoma. TCR beta cDNA was made from 450 to 550 ng total RNA with a constant-region primer. Three-round nested multiplex PCR performed with slightly modified ARM-PCR produced the TCR beta libraries. The first two PCR rounds, approximately 10 cycles each, used TRBV1-TRBV30 forward primers and a C-beta reverse primer. TCRdb redid the calling of the multiplex PCR reads with MiXCR, one entry per CDR3 protein. The sample gives 250,000 to 350,000 distinct CDR3 sequences, 45% to 70% of which show up once; around 15% is in the top ten. The source of the blood RNA was unsorted whole blood, and germline DNA was extracted as well. The sample consisted of peripheral blood. Every receptor here comes from a woman between 25 and 40 years old with primary liver carcinoma and hepatitis B virus infection.

At least ten counts were recorded for this clonotype. The J gene is TRBJ2-5, the V gene TRBV11-1; tentative D call: TRBD2 (5 bases). The germline V gene has CDR1 SGHAT and CDR2 FQDESV (reference sequence). This CDR3 is built from 14 residues. V lost 2 bases to trimming and J lost 2 bases, with 9 bases between them. CDR3 sequence (DNA): TGTGCCAGCAGCTTATATCAGCGGCAAGAGACCCAGTACTTC. This sequence encodes CASSLYQRQETQYF.

The rearrangement joins TRBV24-1 to TRBJ2-6; D is uncertain. Germline V gene lookup returns CDR1 KGHDR and CDR2 SFDVKD. The CDR3 is 13 amino acids. V was clipped by 6 bases and J by 3 bases, with 5 bases between them. The CDR3 DNA reads as TGTGCCACCAGTCTCTATGGGGCCAACGTCCTGACTTTC. It yields the protein CATSLYGANVLTF.

Details on this clonotype: At one end the junction does not follow the germline gene, possibly because of a read error. This chain joins TRBV6-1 and TRBJ2-7; 14 bases are shared with TRBD2. CDR3 length: 17 residues. Germline V gives CDR1 MNHNS, CDR2 SASEGT. The CDR3 loop is CASSFGTSGSPAYEHYF. DNA for the CDR3: TGTGCCAGCAGTTTCGGGACTAGCGGGAGCCCCGCCTACGAGCACTACTTC.

This chain uses TRBV6-5 with TRBJ1-2; D not resolved. The V gene lost 0 bases and the J gene lost 6 bases, with 17 bases spanning the gap. The CDR3 has 16 residues. CDR1 MNHEY and CDR2 SVGAGI come from the germline V gene. The CDR3 here is CASSYSGRSGPHGYTF. CDR3 in DNA: TGTGCCAGCAGTTACTCCGGACGGAGCGGCCCCCATGGCTACACCTTC.

As regards this clonotype: In this CDR3 the conserved last residue, phenylalanine or tryptophan, is missing, so a read error is likely. The chain has TRBV6-6 and TRBJ2-3, with a possible D match to TRBD2 (5 bases). This CDR3 spans 11 amino acids. The V gene's germline CDR1 is MNHNY and CDR2 SVGAGI (reference sequence). CDR3 nucleotide sequence: TGTGCCAGCACCTCGAGGGATAGGCAGTATTTG. Protein sequence: CASTSRDRQYL.

This chain's CDR3 is CASSGVAGAHEQFF. CDR3 DNA: TGTGCCAGCAGTGGGGTAGCGGGAGCTCATGAGCAGTTCTTC. This chain uses TRBV7-9 with TRBJ2-1, with 9 bases aligning to TRBD2. CDR3 size: 14 residues. V shed 6 bases and J 8 bases; nucleotides not matched to a gene: 8. Germline V CDR1 and CDR2: SEHNR, FQNEAQ (reference sequence).

In regard to this clonotype: A clone one base away is much larger, so this may be a read error. The V gene is TRBV4-3, the J gene TRBJ1-5; D may be TRBD1 (5 bases). CDR1 and CDR2 from the germline V gene are LGHNA and YSLEER. The CDR3 is made up of 13 amino acids. CDR3 region: CASSQARDQHQHF. The CDR3 nucleotides are TGCGCCAGCAGCCAAGCCAGGGACCAGCACCAGCATTTT.

This clonotype showed up just once. This sequence joins TRBV29-1 and TRBJ2-7; perhaps TRBD1 as D (6 bases). Germline V CDR1 and CDR2: SQVTM, ANQGSEA. The V end was cut by 4 bases, the J end by 3 bases, with 19 bases between. CDR3 length equals 15 residues. The CDR3 DNA is TGCAGCGTTGCGGGGACATGGGGTCCTCACTACGAGCAGTACTTC. Its translation: CSVAGTWGPHYEQYF.

In regard to this clonotype: Its ends do not fully match the called genes, so a read error is possible. This chain connects TRBV11-3 to TRBJ2-3; no clear D gene. CDR3 length: 13 residues. CDR1 and CDR2 from the germline V gene are SGHNT and YENEEA. The CDR3 DNA follows: TGTGTCAGCAGCTTAAATATCTTGGGTACACAGTATTTT. It yields the protein CVSSLNILGTQYF.

As concerns this clonotype: Since a much larger clone is just one base distant, this may be a read error. V and J are TRBV6-2 or TRBV6-3 and TRBJ2-7; no clear D. Trimming shortened V by 5 bases and J by 1 base, and 15 bases separated the two germline ends. This CDR3 spans 15 amino acids. Germline lookup yields CDR1 MNHEY and CDR2 SVGEGT. The CDR3 here is CASSLSAASSYEQYF. The CDR3 DNA sequence: TGTGCCAGCAGTCTCTCCGCAGCCTCTTCCTACGAGCAGTACTTC.

About this clonotype: This may be a read error: a much more frequent sequence differs by one nucleotide. CDR3: CASRAWTGIEDEELFF. For the CDR3, the DNA is TGCGCCAGCAGAGCATGGACAGGGATTGAGGATGAAGAACTGTTTTTT. The V and J genes are TRBV4-1 and TRBJ1-4, with 8 positions matching TRBD1. Germline assignment: CDR1 MGHRA and CDR2 YSYEKL. This CDR3 has 16 residues.

Turning to this clonotype: An end of the junction differs from the germline gene, which may be a read error. The chain has TRBV10-3 and TRBJ1-6, with D maybe TRBD1 (6 bases). CDR3 length equals 16 residues. From germline, CDR1 is ENHRY and CDR2 SYGVKD. CDR3 sequence: CAISESGTSYNSPIHF. Here the CDR3 DNA reads TGTGCCATCAGTGAGTCCGGGACAAGCTATAATTCACCCATCCACTTT.

Concerning this clonotype itself: Lacking the conserved final phenylalanine or tryptophan, this CDR3 likely reflects a read error. V gene TRBV11-2 combines with J gene TRBJ2-7; TRBD1 is a possible D gene (5 bases). Trimming removed 3 bases from V and 2 bases from J, with 17 bases in between. The CDR3 totals 16 residues. Looked up from germline, CDR1 is SGHAT and CDR2 is FQNNGV. The CDR3 DNA follows: TGTGCCAGCAGCTTCACAAGGGGTATCGTTACCTACGAGCAGTACTCC. This translates into CASSFTRGIVTYEQYS.

This clonotype has only a few counts. The gene calls are TRBV12-3 or TRBV12-4 and TRBJ1-2; a possible D gene is TRBD1 (5 bases). The CDR3 is 13 amino acids. The germline V and J ends were trimmed by 6 bases and 5 bases, with 13 bases remaining between them. The CDR3 DNA reads as TGTGCCAGCAGCCCCCGGGGCAGTTATGGCTACACCTTC. Residues: CASSPRGSYGYTF.

This clonotype was picked up a small number of times. V gene TRBV6-1 combines with J gene TRBJ2-3, with D possibly matching TRBD2 (6 bases). Germline V CDR1 and CDR2: MNHNS, SASEGT. Deletions cut 4 bases from V and 9 bases from J, with 23 bases between. The CDR3 totals 16 residues. This CDR3 reads CASSVPAIGSFGTQYF. In DNA form, the CDR3 reads TGTGCCAGCAGTGTCCCCGCTATCGGGAGCTTCGGGACGCAGTATTTT.

Remarks on this clonotype: No conserved phenylalanine or tryptophan ends this CDR3, so it is likely a read error. The chain uses TRBV30 and TRBJ2-5, with no clear D. The V end lost 1 base, the J end lost 9 bases, and 15 bases lay between the germline ends. CDR1 is GTSNPN and CDR2 is SVGIG in the germline V gene (reference sequence). The CDR3 is 13 amino acids. Here the CDR3 reads CAWSGLSPGAQYL. CDR3 coding DNA: TGTGCCTGGAGTGGACTGTCCCCTGGGGCCCAGTACCTC.

On this clonotype itself: A read error may be the cause here, since a much bigger clone is one base away. The chain carries TRBV6-1 and TRBJ2-7, with TRBD1 matching 9 bases. The trim removed 6 bases at V and 5 bases at J, leaving 8 bases unmatched. The CDR3 totals 14 residues. Per the germline V gene, CDR1 is MNHNS and CDR2 is SASEGT. CDR3 DNA sequence: TGTGCCAGCAGCACCGGGACAGGGTTTGACGAGCAGTACTTC. This codes for CASSTGTGFDEQYF.

This chain links TRBV7-2 with TRBJ2-1, with TRBD2 as a possible D gene (6 bases). The CDR3 sequence is 17 residues long. CDR1 and CDR2 from the germline V gene are SGHTA and FQGNSA. The V end lost 4 bases, the J end lost 5 bases, and 21 bases lay between the germline ends. The CDR3 is CASSSGPGLPYNNEQFF. Written as DNA, the CDR3 is TGTGCCAGCAGCTCAGGTCCGGGACTCCCATATAACAATGAGCAGTTCTTC.

The table lists this clonotype with a few counts. For the CDR3, the DNA is TGTGCCAGCAGTTACCTTGGACTAGCGGGCGAGCAGTACTTC. Translation: CASSYLGLAGEQYF. The chain has TRBV6-2 or TRBV6-3 and TRBJ2-7; TRBD2 matches 11 bases. The germline V gene has CDR1 MNHEY and CDR2 SVGEGT. V was pared by 2 bases and J by 6 bases, with 3 bases of the junction left unmatched. This CDR3 is 14 amino acids long.

Worth noting for this clonotype: Sequence at one end of the junction differs from germline and may be a read error. The chain combines TRBV11-3 with TRBJ2-3; D remains unclear. Germline V CDR1 and CDR2: SGHNT, YENEEA. The CDR3 is 13 residues long. The CDR3 region has the DNA TGTGCCAGCAGCCCCCTTCTAACAGATATGCAGTATTTT. Translated, it gives CASSPLLTDMQYF.

Concerning this clonotype itself: The CDR3 carries no conserved terminal phenylalanine or tryptophan, so it likely arises from a read error. This chain uses TRBV6-1 with TRBJ1-2; D might be TRBD1 (6 bases). The CDR3 totals 13 residues. CDR1 and CDR2 (germline): MNHNS, SASEGT. CDR3 bases: TGTGCCAGTAGTGAAGTCAGGGGCCACGGCTACACCTAC. Amino acid sequence: CASSEVRGHGYTY.

The V gene is TRBV7-9, the J gene TRBJ2-7; possible D gene TRBD1, 6 bases. Germline values: CDR1 SEHNR, CDR2 FQNEAQ (reference sequence). The CDR3 runs to 13 residues. Trimming removed 4 bases at V and 1 base at J, with 8 bases between. CDR3 sequence: CASSSTGSYEQYF. Written as DNA, the CDR3 is TGTGCCAGCAGCTCCACAGGGTCCTACGAGCAGTACTTC. The full variable domain, completed using reference TRBV7-9 and TRBJ2-7, is DTGVSQNPRHKITKRGQNVTFRCDPISEHNRLYWYRQTLGQGPEFLTYFQNEAQLEKSRLLSDRFSAERPKGSFSTLEIQRTEQGDSAMYLCASSSTGSYEQYFGPGTRLTVT.

The chain has TRBV29-1 and TRBJ2-2, with D possibly TRBD1 on 7 matching bases. The CDR3 runs 13 residues. From germline, CDR1 is SQVTM and CDR2 ANQGSEA. V dropped 4 bases and J dropped 4 bases, with 10 bases sitting between them. In nucleotides, the CDR3 is TGCAGCGTTGGGAGGGGGCTCACCGGGGAGCTGTTTTTT. This encodes CSVGRGLTGELFF.

V is TRBV30 and J is TRBJ2-7; maybe TRBD1 (6 bases). The CDR3 is 13 residues long. The V gene's germline CDR1 is GTSNPN and CDR2 SVGIG (reference sequence). V dropped 2 bases and J dropped 6 bases, with 14 bases sitting between them. CDR3 in amino acids: CAWSIQGAREQYF. CDR3 bases: TGTGCCTGGAGTATACAGGGAGCGCGCGAGCAGTACTTC.

Worth noting for this clonotype: A much more abundant neighbour one base away suggests this may be a read error. As the CDR3 is not closed by the conserved phenylalanine or tryptophan, this likely results from a read error. The chain joins TRBV6-2 or TRBV6-3 to TRBJ2-2; D is unclear. From germline, CDR1 is MNHEY and CDR2 SVGEGT. The V end lost 8 bases, the J end lost 1 base, and 2 bases lay between the germline ends. The CDR3 runs to 11 residues. The CDR3 nucleotides are TGTGCCAGCGGGAACACCGGGGAGCTGTTTTCT. Residues: CASGNTGELFS.

With respect to this clonotype: No conserved phenylalanine or tryptophan ends this CDR3, so it is likely a read error. This sequence joins TRBV12-3 or TRBV12-4 and TRBJ1-3, with 8 bases lining up with TRBD1. The CDR3 length is 13 residues. The CDR3 nucleotides read TGTGCGGGACAGGTTTATTCTGGAAACACCATATATCTT. Protein product: CAGQVYSGNTIYL.

Concerning this clonotype itself: At one of its ends the junction is not consistent with the germline gene, which may arise from a read error. This chain connects TRBV5-6 to TRBJ1-1, with 9 bases identical to TRBD1. Per the germline V gene, CDR1 is SGHDT and CDR2 is YYEEEE. CDR3 length: 17 residues. CDR3 region: CVSNPSDGQGRITEAFF. The CDR3 DNA reads TGTGTCAGCAACCCCTCCGACGGACAGGGGAGAATCACTGAAGCTTTCTTT.

As regards this clonotype: A read error may be the cause here, since a much bigger clone is one base away. The V gene is TRBV12-3 or TRBV12-4, the J gene TRBJ2-1; D not certain. Trimming took 3 bases from V and 10 from J, leaving 10 bases between them. The CDR3 runs to 12 residues. CDR3 bases: TGTGCCAGCAGTTTGTTTGGCAAGGAGCAGTTCTTC. Translation: CASSLFGKEQFF.

Many counts were recorded for this clonotype. The chain combines TRBV11-2 with TRBJ2-7; D is tentatively TRBD1 or TRBD2 (5 bases each). With 0 bases removed from V and 3 bases from J, the gap between germline ends came to 15 bases. This CDR3 region has 16 residues. In germline, CDR1 is SGHAT, CDR2 FQNNGV. In nucleotides, the CDR3 is TGTGCCAGCAGCTTAGAATCCGCAGGGAGAAGCTACGAGCAGTACTTC. Protein sequence: CASSLESAGRSYEQYF.

CDR3 sequence: CASNPNQWGTDTQYF. The CDR3 DNA is TGTGCCAGCAATCCAAACCAATGGGGCACAGATACGCAGTATTTT. This sequence joins TRBV12-3 or TRBV12-4 and TRBJ2-3; no clear D. The CDR3 runs 15 residues. Trimming took off 7 bases at V and 1 base at J, with 15 bases between the two ends.

This chain joins TRBV12-3 or TRBV12-4 and TRBJ1-1; no firm D call. The CDR3 runs 12 residues. V gave up 7 bases and J gave up 1 base, with 7 bases separating them. The CDR3 region is CASNPWNTEAFF. The CDR3 nucleotides read TGTGCCAGCAATCCGTGGAACACTGAAGCTTTCTTT.